The subject of this entry is one T cell receptor (beta chain). This sample is drawn from a study of CD8 T cells in Susac syndrome. With random hexamers, reverse transcription was performed on about 0.5 to 1 ug of RNA. In TCRdb, the immunoSEQ multiplex PCR reads were re-called with MiXCR into one record per CDR3 protein. Found here are over 120,000 distinct CDR3 sequences, roughly 95% of them singletons; the top ten hold less than 0.095%. This CDR3 comprises 16 residues. Germline lookup yields CDR1 LNHDA and CDR2 SQIVND (reference sequence). After removal of 4 bases from V and 4 bases from J, the junction contained 7 bases not matched to a gene.

The sequence derives from a human donor in good health. Sequencing used CD4+ T cells from PBMCs. J is TRBJ2-1 and V is TRBV19; 10 nucleotides agree with TRBD1. This chain's CDR3 is CASSNYGTGDYNEQFF. DNA of the CDR3: TGTGCCAGTAGTAACTACGGGACAGGGGATTACAATGAGCAGTTCTTC.